This TCR beta chain was captured by sequencing in a study of blood T cells in healthy people across ages. Germline V gene sequence: CDR1 KGHDR, CDR2 SFDVKD. Trimming cost V 2 bases and J 5 bases; bases outside gene matches: 13. The CDR3 sequence is 17 residues long. Sample-barcoded 5' priming and a J-beta primer mix drove a second PCR of 7 to 11 cycles. MiXCR was run by TCRdb on the 5' RACE reads, yielding one entry per CDR3 protein. The sample consists of 580,000 or so distinct CDR3 sequences, around half of them appearing once. The sequencing sample was made of blood. The TCR originated in a man aged 80 or over in good health. The chain combines TRBV24-1 with TRBJ2-7; 8 bases agree with TRBD1. In DNA form, the CDR3 reads TGTGCCACCAGTGATTCTACCCGACCCAGGGGGCTCGACGAGCAGTACTTC. Translation: CATSDSTRPRGLDEQYF.